Following are 15 T cell receptor beta chains from one sample sequenced in a study of blood T cell repertoires in COVID-19. Assay used: immunoSEQ multiplex PCR; TCRdb lists only in-frame clones, some missing. The sample lists roughly 220,000 clones, about 79% seen once, with about 1.5% in the top ten. Specimen: peripheral blood. These receptors originate from a woman aged 40 to 50 who had recovered from COVID-19.

The chain joins TRBV18 to TRBJ2-7; 9 bases are a match to TRBD1. The germline V gene encodes CDR1 KGHSH and CDR2 LQKENI. J was trimmed by 7 bases and V by 2 bases; bases with no gene match: 6. The length of the CDR3 is 14 residues. The CDR3 DNA sequence: TGTGCCAGCTCACCATCGGGACAGGGTTGGGAGCAGTACTTC. This encodes CASSPSGQGWEQYF.

This clone has just a few counts. J is TRBJ1-1 and V is TRBV6-5; tentatively, D is TRBD1 (5 bases). Germline V gives CDR1 MNHEY, CDR2 SVGAGI. The CDR3 consists of 14 residues. Between the trimmed V and J ends, which lost 4 bases and 2 bases, there was a span of 11 bases. CDR3 bases: TGTGCCAGCAGTTCGACAGAATTCAACACTGAAGCTTTCTTT. As protein: CASSSTEFNTEAFF.

This clone has at least ten counts. The gene calls are TRBV19 and TRBJ1-2; TRBD1 matches 8 bases. The CDR3 sequence is 14 residues long. Losses at the gene ends were 5 bases for V and 8 bases for J; bases not matched to a gene: 10. Looked up from germline, CDR1 is LNHDA and CDR2 is SQIVND (reference sequence). CDR3 DNA sequence: TGTGCCAGTAGTCTTCGGACAGGGTCTAAAGGCTACACCTTC. It encodes CASSLRTGSKGYTF.

This chain uses TRBV5-4 with TRBJ1-1; no definite D call. Germline CDR1 is SGHNT and CDR2 is YYREEE (reference sequence). The CDR3 runs 15 residues. V dropped 0 bases and J dropped 7 bases, with 16 bases sitting between them. The CDR3 region is CASSLGTGLLGEAFF. The CDR3 DNA follows: TGTGCCAGCAGCTTGGGGACGGGATTGCTTGGTGAAGCTTTCTTT. The whole variable domain, filled in from reference TRBV5-4 and TRBJ1-1, reads ETGVTQSPTHLIKTRGQQVTLRCSSQSGHNTVSWYQQALGQGPQFIFQYYREEENGRGNFPPRFSGLQFPNYSSELNVNALELDDSALYLCASSLGTGLLGEAFFGQGTRLTVV.

The J gene is TRBJ2-7, the V gene TRBV6-5; tentatively, D is TRBD1 (5 bases). Deletions cut 0 bases from V and 2 bases from J, with 11 bases between. The germline gives CDR1 MNHEY, CDR2 SVGAGI. CDR3 length: 15 amino acids. CDR3 in DNA: TGTGCCAGCAGTTACTCGGGGCAGCGACCCTACGAGCAGTACTTC. This encodes CASSYSGQRPYEQYF.

The V gene is TRBV30, the J gene TRBJ2-2; TRBD1 is a possible D gene (6 bases). In germline, CDR1 is GTSNPN, CDR2 SVGIG (reference sequence). This CDR3 has 15 amino acids. Trimming removed 4 bases from V and 7 bases from J, with 19 bases in between. The CDR3 DNA reads TGTGCCTGGATAGGGGGATACGGCGGAGGCGGGGAGCTGTTTTTT. As protein: CAWIGGYGGGGELFF.

The count of this clone is one. CDR3 in DNA: TGTGCCAGCTCACCAGAGCACAGGGGACAAGGCTACACCTTC. Protein product: CASSPEHRGQGYTF. The chain has TRBV18 and TRBJ1-2; 7 bases align to TRBD1. The CDR3 has 14 amino acids. Germline assignment: CDR1 KGHSH and CDR2 LQKENI. The V segment lost 2 bases and the J segment 8 bases; nucleotides outside the gene matches: 8.

This clone was counted once. V is TRBV4-1 and J is TRBJ1-4, with 10 bases fitting TRBD1. The CDR3 runs to 16 residues. V lost 9 bases to trimming and J lost 1 base; unmatched junction nucleotides: 8. Germline V lookup: CDR1 MGHRA, CDR2 YSYEKL. DNA for the CDR3: TGCGCCAGTTTTGGGACAGGGGAATTAACTAATGAAAAACTGTTTTTT. Its protein is CASFGTGELTNEKLFF.

The chain carries TRBV6-4 and TRBJ2-1; 7 bases fit TRBD2. J gave up 4 bases and V 10 bases, and 13 bases lay outside the gene matches. The CDR3 totals 15 residues. CDR1 and CDR2 (germline): MRHNA, SNTAGT. The CDR3 nucleotides read TGTGCCACCCGATATCGGGGGGAGGGATACAATGAGCAGTTCTTC. Translating gives CATRYRGEGYNEQFF.

The gene calls are TRBV4-3 and TRBJ1-5; 7 bases map to TRBD1. Germline values: CDR1 LGHNA, CDR2 YSLEER. This CDR3 contains 14 residues. V was pared by 1 base and J by 9 bases, with 6 bases of the junction left unmatched. The CDR3 coding sequence is TGCGCCAGCAGCCAAGGTTCAGGGGGAGGGCCCCAGCATTTT. It specifies CASSQGSGGGPQHF.

This clone was detected only once. The chain couples TRBV29-1 to TRBJ2-1, with 12 bases that match TRBD2. This CDR3 spans 14 amino acids. Per germline, CDR1 SQVTM and CDR2 ANQGSEA. The V gene end was trimmed by 2 bases and the J gene end by 6 bases; junction bases not matched to a gene: 2. The CDR3 DNA reads TGCAGCGTTGAAAGGACTAGCGGGGCCAATGAGCAGTTCTTC. Translated: CSVERTSGANEQFF.

This rearrangement joins TRBV27 to TRBJ1-5; 7 bases fit TRBD1. The length of the CDR3 is 17 residues. Germline CDR1 reads MNHEY; CDR2 reads SMNVEV (reference sequence). The V and J ends lost 5 bases and 0 bases, in that order; junction bases with no gene match: 10. The CDR3 bases are TGTGCCAGCAGTCTCTACTCCGGGACAGATAGCAATCAGCCCCAGCATTTT. This translates into CASSLYSGTDSNQPQHF.

The chain couples TRBV4-3 to TRBJ1-2; 11 bases agree with TRBD1. The CDR3 is 17 amino acids. The V and J ends lost 4 bases and 7 bases, in that order; junction bases with no gene match: 14. CDR1 is LGHNA and CDR2 is YSLEER in the germline V gene. The chain's CDR3 is CASSLKKSGTGGSGYTF. In DNA, the CDR3 is TGCGCCAGCAGCCTAAAGAAGTCCGGGACAGGGGGTAGTGGCTACACCTTC.

The genes are TRBV6-2 or TRBV6-3 and TRBJ1-2; possibly TRBD1 for D (6 bases). CDR3 length: 13 amino acids. The V gene lost 5 bases and the J gene lost 4 bases, with 11 bases spanning the gap. Germline loops: CDR1 MNHEY, CDR2 SVGEGT. The CDR3 DNA reads as TGTGCCAGCAGTGCGGACAGTACCTATGGCTACACCTTC. Translating gives CASSADSTYGYTF.

The chain uses TRBV7-2 and TRBJ1-3; TRBD1 aligns across 7 bases. CDR3 length: 17 amino acids. V was clipped by 1 base and J by 0 bases; unmatched bases: 6. Germline V gene sequence: CDR1 SGHTA, CDR2 FQGNSA. CDR3 loop: CASSLVGTALSGNTIYF. The CDR3 DNA is TGTGCCAGCAGCTTAGTAGGGACAGCTCTCTCTGGAAACACCATATATTTT.